Listed below are T cell receptor beta chains from one sample, sequenced in a study of T-cell memory formation after mild COVID-19. Via MiXCR, TCRdb re-called the 5' RACE reads, giving one row per CDR3 protein. The sample lists roughly 300,000 distinct CDR3 sequences, about 13% occurring once. The sequenced material came from PBMCs or a T cell subset sorted from them (not recorded which). These receptors came from a man aged 18 to 30 who had mild COVID-19 (a few samples of this study predate the infection). Cell type and time point are not known. Both conserved end residues are part of each CDR3. Each record gives: clone size, D gene, V gene, J gene, CDR3 DNA, CDR3 protein. A D gene is named only where the DNA matches it firmly. Clone sizes are given selectively: once, few, many, or a class where the clone is expanded.

.	TRBD2	TRBV7-9	TRBJ2-3	TGTGCCAGCAGCTTATACCCCAGCGGGGTCCCCTTTACAGATACGCAGTATTTT	CASSLYPSGVPFTDTQYF
.	TRBD1	TRBV4-2	TRBJ1-1	TGTGCCAGCAGCCAAGCGACAGGGGGCTTGTTCACTGAAGCTTTCTTT	CASSQATGGLFTEAFF
.	.	TRBV19	TRBJ1-4	TGTGCCAGTAGGATCGGGACGACTTTCAATGAAAAACTGTTTTTT	CASRIGTTFNEKLFF
.	.	TRBV5-1	TRBJ2-5	TGCGCCAGCAGCTTGGACGGACCCAGGGACCAGTACTTC	CASSLDGPRDQYF
few	.	TRBV20-1	TRBJ2-7	TGCAGTGCGAGAGGGGGGACTGAGACCTACGAGCAGTACTTC	CSARGGTETYEQYF
few	.	TRBV4-2	TRBJ2-5	TGTGCCAGCAGGGATTCTTCGAAAGAGACCCAGTACTTC	CASRDSSKETQYF
.	TRBD1	TRBV7-8	TRBJ1-1	TGTGCCAGCAGCGTGAGGACAGGGAACACTGAAGCTTTCTTT	CASSVRTGNTEAFF
.	.	TRBV15	TRBJ1-1	TGTGCCACCAGCAGAGTAGGTTTATTGTTGAACACTGAAGCTTTCTTT	CATSRVGLLLNTEAFF
.	.	TRBV20-1	TRBJ1-1	TGCAGTGCTAGAATGAACACTGAAGCTTTCTTT	CSARMNTEAFF
.	TRBD2	TRBV6-4	TRBJ2-5	TGTGCCAGCAGTGACCTGGAGGTGGCGGGGGGCCAGCAAGAGACCCAGTACTTC	CASSDLEVAGGQQETQYF
many	.	TRBV25-1	TRBJ2-5	TGTGCCAGCAGCGCGATCGCGACCGAAGAGACCCAGTACTTC	CASSAIATEETQYF
few	TRBD2	TRBV20-1	TRBJ2-7	TGCAGTGCTGGCGGGGGGGGGCTCGGGCAGTACTTC	CSAGGGGLGQYF
many	TRBD2	TRBV4-3	TRBJ2-2	TGCGCCAGCAGCCGAGAGCGGGGGGGCTTGAACACCGGGGAGCTGTTTTTT	CASSRERGGLNTGELFF
few	.	TRBV5-1	TRBJ2-7	TGCGCCAGCAGCCCCAGTACAGTTCCCTACGAGCAGTACTTC	CASSPSTVPYEQYF
few	TRBD1	TRBV6-5	TRBJ1-3	TGTGCCAGCAGGCCAGGACAGGGGGCAGGTCCTGGAAACACCATATATTTT	CASRPGQGAGPGNTIYF
.	TRBD1	TRBV7-8	TRBJ1-6	TGTGCCAGCAGCTTAGGGCCAGGGGGCACTTCACCCCTCCACTTT	CASSLGPGGTSPLHF
.	.	TRBV9	TRBJ2-3	TGTGCCAGCAATGAGGGATTCTCAGCATCAGATACGCAGTATTTT	CASNEGFSASDTQYF
.	.	TRBV20-1	TRBJ2-5	TGCAGTGCGACGGGACACCAAGAGACCCAGTACTTC	CSATGHQETQYF
few	.	TRBV24-1	TRBJ2-1	TGTGCCACCAGTGGGGGTACACCAAGAGACAATGAGCAGTTCTTC	CATSGGTPRDNEQFF
few	.	TRBV20-1	TRBJ1-2	TGCAGTGCAGCAGGATCTAACTATGGCTACACCTTC	CSAAGSNYGYTF
few	.	TRBV5-1	TRBJ2-1	TGCGCCAGCAGCTTATTGGGGACGGTCTACAATGAGCAGTTCTTC	CASSLLGTVYNEQFF
few	.	TRBV5-6	TRBJ2-5	TGTGCCAGCACCAAGAAGGGTAACCAAGAGACCCAGTACTTC	CASTKKGNQETQYF
.	TRBD1	TRBV27	TRBJ1-1	TGTGCCAGCAGTTTCGTGTACCGGGACAGGGTTATCACTGAAGCTTTCTTT	CASSFVYRDRVITEAFF
many	TRBD2	TRBV11-3	TRBJ2-5	TGTGCCAGCAGTCCGACTAGCGGGGTGCAAGAGACCCAGTACTTC	CASSPTSGVQETQYF
few	TRBD1	TRBV6-2/TRBV6-3	TRBJ1-1	TGTGCCAGCAGTTCCCGGGACAGGTATGGTACTGAAGCTTTCTTT	CASSSRDRYGTEAFF
many	.	TRBV9	TRBJ1-1	TGTGCCAGCAGCGGCAGGGCGGACACTGAAGCTTTCTTT	CASSGRADTEAFF
.	TRBD1	TRBV7-2	TRBJ2-2	TGTGCCAGCAGCTCAGCGACAGGGGGTGTTGTCGGGGAGCTGTTTTTT	CASSSATGGVVGELFF
.	TRBD1	TRBV20-1	TRBJ2-2	TGCAGTGCTTACAGGGGGCCCACCGGGGAGCTGTTTTTT	CSAYRGPTGELFF
many	.	TRBV19	TRBJ2-5	TGTGCCAGTAGTATGAGGGTGGCACAAGAGACCCAGTACTTC	CASSMRVAQETQYF
.	.	TRBV9	TRBJ2-5	TGTGCCAGCAGCGTAGAGGTCAGATCCCAAGAGACCCAGTACTTC	CASSVEVRSQETQYF
few	TRBD1	TRBV28	TRBJ2-1	TGTGCCAGCAGTCTAGGACAGGGCTCAGGGTTTGGGCAGTTCTTC	CASSLGQGSGFGQFF
few	TRBD1	TRBV5-1	TRBJ1-1	TGCGCCAGCAGCAACCGCCGGGACAGCTACACTGAAGCTTTCTTT	CASSNRRDSYTEAFF
.	TRBD2	TRBV3-1	TRBJ2-3	TGTGCCAGCAGCCAAGCCCGGACTAGCGGGGGGCCCACAGATACGCAGTATTTT	CASSQARTSGGPTDTQYF
.	TRBD1	TRBV7-6	TRBJ1-1	TGTGCCAGCAGCCCGTGGACAGGGGTGGCTGAAGCTTTCTTT	CASSPWTGVAEAFF
.	.	TRBV4-1	TRBJ2-2	TGCGCCAGCAGCCAAGATCTGCGGGGGCTCGGGGGCGGGGAGCTGTTTTTT	CASSQDLRGLGGGELFF
few	.	TRBV28	TRBJ2-7	TGTGCCAGCAGTTTATCCGGGACGTTGCCCTACGAGCAGTACTTC	CASSLSGTLPYEQYF
.	TRBD2	TRBV12-3/TRBV12-4	TRBJ2-1	TGTGCCAGCAGGACTAGCGGAGTTGAGCAGTTCTTC	CASRTSGVEQFF
few	TRBD2	TRBV7-2	TRBJ2-1	TGTGCCAGCAGCTTAAAACGGGGGGATGAGCAGTTCTTC	CASSLKRGDEQFF
.	.	TRBV4-1	TRBJ1-1	TGCGCCAGCAGCCCCTGGGTTCGGGAGAACACTGAAGCTTTCTTT	CASSPWVRENTEAFF
few	TRBD1	TRBV30	TRBJ2-7	TGTGCCTGGAGCAGGGGGTTCGAGCAGTACTTC	CAWSRGFEQYF
.	.	TRBV5-1	TRBJ1-3	TGCGCCAGCAGCGAAGGCATTACCTCTGGAAACACCATATATTTT	CASSEGITSGNTIYF